Sequencing of this T cell receptor (beta chain) was carried out in a study (dated by TCRdb to about 2016). At the junction V is shortened by 5 bases and J by 9 bases; bases outside the gene matches: 13. The germline V gene supplies CDR1 SGDLS and CDR2 YYNGEE. Its CDR3 holds 17 amino acids, cysteine through phenylalanine. The retained sequence is limited to the CDR3, 51 bases, with the frame set at the first base. Concerning this clonotype itself: The antigen it recognizes is unknown. The sample holds no much larger clone one base away, and base qualities are not on file.

The library came from RT-PCR. Sequencing used an Illumina MiSeq. TCRdb reprocessing: public reads trimmed at Q25 with fastp, clones called with MiXCR, in-frame beta chains kept. Each entry merges the rows of one CDR3 protein and shows their most common DNA and genes. Recorded for this sample are more than 600,000 distinct CDR3 sequences; 12% to 15% of them occurred a single time. The ten top clones hold 3.6% of the sample. What was sequenced was memory CD4+ T cells from blood. The chain employs TRBV9 and TRBJ1-6; the central 11 bases match TRBD1. The receptor comes from a female donor in good health, serving as a healthy control. The CDR3 region: CASSGTRGGQGVSPLHF. DNA sequence: TGTGCCAGCAGTGGAACTCGAGGGGGACAGGGGGTTTCACCCCTCCACTTT.